This TCR beta chain originates from a study of cytomegalovirus exposure and HLA in healthy donors. Study-wide background: The 110 or so validation repertoires used a platform that matched the one used for the 600 to 750 first-cohort repertoires, as a later analysis reported.

Only in-frame clones appear in the TCRdb table, and some are missing; sequencing was by immunoSEQ multiplex PCR. The sample lists 220,000 or so clones, roughly 85% occurring once. The CDR3 covers 16 residues. The germline gives CDR1 SGHRS, CDR2 YFSETQ. V gave up 0 bases and J gave up 6 bases; unmatched junction bases: 9. The gene calls are TRBV5-1 and TRBJ2-7; 10 bases are shared with TRBD1. Sample: PBMCs. The sequence was obtained from a woman aged 18-35 years in good health and CMV-seronegative. Here the CDR3 reads CASSLGPGTGASEQYF. The CDR3 DNA is TGCGCCAGCAGCTTGGGCCCCGGGACAGGGGCCAGCGAGCAGTACTTC.